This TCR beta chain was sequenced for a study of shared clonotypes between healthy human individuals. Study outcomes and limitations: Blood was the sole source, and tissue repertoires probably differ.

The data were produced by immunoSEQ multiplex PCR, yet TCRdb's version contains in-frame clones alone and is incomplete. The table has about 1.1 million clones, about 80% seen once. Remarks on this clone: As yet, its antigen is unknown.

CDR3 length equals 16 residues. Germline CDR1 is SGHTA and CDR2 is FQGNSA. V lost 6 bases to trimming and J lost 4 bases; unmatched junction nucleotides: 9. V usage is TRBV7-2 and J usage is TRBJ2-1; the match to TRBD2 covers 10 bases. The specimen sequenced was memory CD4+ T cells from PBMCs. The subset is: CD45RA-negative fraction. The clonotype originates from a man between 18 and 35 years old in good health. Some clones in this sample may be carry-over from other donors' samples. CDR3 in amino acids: CASRPPGGLAYNEQFF. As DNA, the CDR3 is TGTGCCAGCAGACCCCCTGGGGGACTAGCGTACAATGAGCAGTTCTTC. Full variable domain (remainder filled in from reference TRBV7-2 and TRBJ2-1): GAGVSQSPSNKVTEKGKDVELRCDPISGHTALYWYRQSLGQGLEFLIYFQGNSAPDKSGLPSDRFSAERTGGSVSTLTIQRTQQEDSAVYLCASRPPGGLAYNEQFFGPGTRLTVL.